This T cell receptor (beta chain) emerged from a study of graft-versus-host responses after intestinal transplantation. The study's findings and limits: Allografts of one patient group, those with graft-donor T cell macrochimerism, had high graft-versus-host to host-versus-graft clonal ratios.

Sequencing used immunoSEQ multiplex PCR; TCRdb keeps in-frame clones, though not all of them. The repertoire holds 84,000 or so clones, with around 86% as singletons. CDR1 is SNHLY, CDR2 FYNNEI, per germline. The CDR3 is made up of 16 amino acids. As regards this clone: Antigen specificity is unknown.

This receptor was identified in a human donor who was the organ donor for an intestinal transplant. The sequencing used unstimulated CD8+ T cells sorted from spleen or lymph node cells, collected before transplant. The chain joins TRBV2 to TRBJ2-7; D may be TRBD2 (5 bases). Gene TRBJ2-1 matches the end of the DNA better, so the J call may be wrong. In DNA form, the CDR3 reads TGTGCCAGCAGAGACGGACTCCCGAGACATTACAATGAGCAGTTCTTC. This translates into CASRDGLPRHYNEQFF.